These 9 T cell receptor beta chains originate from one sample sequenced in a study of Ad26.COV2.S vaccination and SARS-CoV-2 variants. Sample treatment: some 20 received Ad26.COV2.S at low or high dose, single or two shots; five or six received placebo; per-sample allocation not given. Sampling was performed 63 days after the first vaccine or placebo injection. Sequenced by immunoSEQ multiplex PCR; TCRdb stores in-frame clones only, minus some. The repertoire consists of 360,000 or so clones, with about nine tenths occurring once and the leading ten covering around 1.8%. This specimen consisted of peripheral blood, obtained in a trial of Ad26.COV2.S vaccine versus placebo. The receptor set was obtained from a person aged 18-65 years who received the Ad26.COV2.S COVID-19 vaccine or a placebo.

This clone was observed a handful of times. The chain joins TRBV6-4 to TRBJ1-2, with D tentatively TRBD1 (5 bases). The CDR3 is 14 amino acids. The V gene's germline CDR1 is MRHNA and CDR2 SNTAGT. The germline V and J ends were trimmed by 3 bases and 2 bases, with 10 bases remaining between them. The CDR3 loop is CASSEKEGNYGYTF. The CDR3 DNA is TGTGCCAGCAGTGAAAAGGAGGGGAACTATGGCTACACCTTC.

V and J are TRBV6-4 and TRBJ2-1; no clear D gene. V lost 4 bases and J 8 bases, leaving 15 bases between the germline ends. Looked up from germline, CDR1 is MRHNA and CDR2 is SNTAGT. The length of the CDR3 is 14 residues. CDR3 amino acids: CASSAAFGIHEQFF. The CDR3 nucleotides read TGTGCCAGCAGTGCAGCCTTTGGCATCCATGAGCAGTTCTTC.

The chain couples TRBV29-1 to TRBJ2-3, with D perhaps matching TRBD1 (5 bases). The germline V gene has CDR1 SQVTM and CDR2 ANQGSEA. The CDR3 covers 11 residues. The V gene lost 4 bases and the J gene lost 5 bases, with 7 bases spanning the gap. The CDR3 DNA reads TGCAGCGTTGGTAGGGGAGATACGCAGTATTTT. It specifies CSVGRGDTQYF.

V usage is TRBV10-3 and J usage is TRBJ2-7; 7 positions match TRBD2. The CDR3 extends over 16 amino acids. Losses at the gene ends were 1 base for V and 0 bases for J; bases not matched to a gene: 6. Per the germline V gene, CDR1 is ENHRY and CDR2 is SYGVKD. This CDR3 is CAISEFGRRSSYEQYF. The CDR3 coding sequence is TGTGCCATCAGTGAGTTCGGGAGGAGGAGCTCCTACGAGCAGTACTTC.

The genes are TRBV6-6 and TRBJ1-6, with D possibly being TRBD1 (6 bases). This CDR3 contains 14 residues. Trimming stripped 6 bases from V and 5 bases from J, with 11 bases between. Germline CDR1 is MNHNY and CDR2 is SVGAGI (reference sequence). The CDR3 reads CASRPDSDNSPLHF. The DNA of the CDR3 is TGTGCCAGCAGGCCGGACAGCGATAATTCACCCCTCCACTTT.

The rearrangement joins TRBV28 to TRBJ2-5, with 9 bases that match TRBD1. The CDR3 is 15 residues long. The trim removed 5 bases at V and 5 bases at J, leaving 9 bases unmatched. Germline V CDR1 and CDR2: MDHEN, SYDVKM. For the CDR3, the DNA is TGTGCCAGCAGTCTACCGGGACAGGGTACGGAGACCCAGTACTTC. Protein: CASSLPGQGTETQYF.

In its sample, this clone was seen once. CDR3 bases: TGTGCCAGTATCCTAGCGGGAGGGATAGATACGCAGTATTTT. Amino acids: CASILAGGIDTQYF. V and J are TRBV19 and TRBJ2-3, with 12 bases aligning to TRBD2. Germline V CDR1 and CDR2: LNHDA, SQIVND (reference sequence). V lost 7 bases, J lost 5 bases, and 4 bases stayed unmatched. This CDR3 is 14 amino acids long.

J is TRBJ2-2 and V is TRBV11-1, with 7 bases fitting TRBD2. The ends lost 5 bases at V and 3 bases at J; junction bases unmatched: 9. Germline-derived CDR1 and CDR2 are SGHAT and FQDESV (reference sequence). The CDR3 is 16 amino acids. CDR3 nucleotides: TGTGCCAGCAGCCCCCTCCGAGGGAGGGACACCGGGGAGCTGTTTTTT. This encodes CASSPLRGRDTGELFF.

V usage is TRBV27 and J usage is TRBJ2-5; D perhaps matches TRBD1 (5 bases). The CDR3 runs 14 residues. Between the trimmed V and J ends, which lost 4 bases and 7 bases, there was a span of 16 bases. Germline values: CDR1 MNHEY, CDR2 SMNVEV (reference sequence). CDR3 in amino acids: CASSSDRGLGTQYF. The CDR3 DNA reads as TGTGCCAGCAGTTCCGACAGAGGTTTAGGGACCCAGTACTTC.